Sequencing of this TCR beta chain was carried out in a study of blood T cell repertoires in COVID-19. Overall study context: Samples came from the United States, Italy and Spain, spanning acute and convalescent COVID-19. Sources were T cells, B-cell-depleted T cells, or PBMCs; the material itself was cDNA or gDNA.

Membership in each cohort depended on participant-reported clinical history. V lost 0 bases to trimming and J lost 1 base, with 6 bases between them. Germline V lookup: CDR1 SGHDT, CDR2 YYEEEE. The CDR3 extends over 14 amino acids. Per the authors' pipeline: Amplification with reference gene primers provided the estimates of nucleated cell counts. The repertoire was sequenced with immunoSEQ multiplex PCR; TCRdb's copy has only in-frame clones and lacks some. The V and J calls and clone size come from that table; D and trimming were worked out from the DNA. Of approximately 220,000 clones listed, around 89% are singletons.

The sample comprised PBMCs or T cells enriched from blood (not recorded which). V usage is TRBV5-6 and J usage is TRBJ2-3; no clear D gene. This clonotype originated in a woman aged 18 to 35 in a cohort exposed to, infected with or recovered from COVID-19 (not recorded which). CDR3 nucleotides: TGTGCCAGCAGCTTGGCGGTCGGCACAGATACGCAGTATTTT. The encoded protein is CASSLAVGTDTQYF.